This T cell receptor (beta chain) was recorded in a study of blood T cell repertoires in COVID-19 (dated by TCRdb to about 2020). As for the study more broadly: Samples from collaborators originated in the United States, Italy and Spain and spanned both the acute and convalescent phases of COVID-19. The prospective study material was composed of cDNA or gDNA derived from T cells, B-cell-depleted T cells, or PBMCs. Subjects who had been exposed to COVID-19, were actively infected with it, or had recovered from it provided the deeply sampled blood TCRbeta repertoires that made up the dataset. The samples were drawn from two sources: the first 160 participants of the ongoing ImmuneRACE study, and 1,200 or so subjects contributed by 6 global collaborators. A de-identified subject ID, COVID-19 status, age in years and sex were almost always included in the sample metadata. The repertoires were made available in a free public database intended to serve as a resource for research on the immune response to SARS-CoV-2. Where HLA class I and class II types were available, the types were taken from metadata supplied by the sample provider, not from assay-based typing. What the authors observed across the whole study: Clinical and demographic metadata were provided uncurated, with the amount varying by source and participant.

Each collaborating institution followed its own protocols to collect whole blood in K2EDTA tubes. For TCRbeta analysis, collaborators shipped samples in one of three forms: frozen whole blood, isolated PBMCs, or DNA extracted from either of those sample types. The CDR3 spans 14 residues, from the cysteine through the phenylalanine. Of all the DNA, just the CDR3 is kept, 42 bases in frame from base 1. Trimming takes 6 bases off V and 3 bases off J; junction bases not matched to a gene: 7. According to the germline V gene, CDR1 reads SNHLY and CDR2 reads FYNNEI. TCRbeta CDR3 regions were amplified from genomic DNA using the immunoSEQ Assay, a bias-controlled multiplex PCR. In the source study's methods: Nucleated cell counts per sample were estimated from amplification of reference gene primers within the assay. To quantify the absolute abundance of each unique TCRbeta CDR3 rearrangement, sequence reads were collapsed and filtered. For each sample, productive Simpson clonality was calculated as the square root of Simpson's diversity index across productive rearrangements. In its TCRdb copy, this immuneACCESS table keeps in-frame sequences only and misses some clones. Where compared with another copy, unresolved V genes explain less than half of these, and the others have no known cause. That table gives V, J and clone size, and the DNA gave D and trimming. The sample data list 35,000 to 45,000 clones, and 70% to 80% of these were observed just once. The ten largest clonotypes hold 28% of the sample.

In the case of this clone: The antigen it binds to is not known. Base qualities are not provided; no much larger clone lies one nucleotide away.

This TCR was recovered from a woman in her seventies with acute or convalescent COVID-19. The sequenced sample was peripheral blood. Here the chain combines TRBV2 and TRBJ2-7, with 8 junctional bases fitting TRBD1. The nucleotide sequence reads TGTGCCAGCAGCTACCAGGACAGGGTCTACGAGCAGTACTTC. Translated, it gives CASSYQDRVYEQYF.